This T cell receptor beta chain is drawn from a study of T-cell memory formation after mild COVID-19. Study-wide context: Clusters of TCRs were largely donor specific.

Remarks on this clonotype: Its antigen is not known.

Study-wide results and limits: Memory from before infection featured some responding clones, which suggests cross-reactive memory joined. CD4/CD8 balance held among clones contracting day 15 to 85, and later expanders leaned CD4+.

Germline-derived CDR1 and CDR2 are GTSNPN and SVGIG (reference sequence). This CDR3 spans 12 amino acids. Trimming took 2 bases from V and 0 from J, leaving 3 bases between them. In TCRdb, the 5' RACE reads were re-called with MiXCR into one record per CDR3 protein. Among roughly 620,000 distinct CDR3 sequences listed, roughly 18% were seen once. The chain has TRBV30 and TRBJ2-3; no reliable D call. The sequence came from an adult woman who had mild COVID-19 (a few samples of this study predate the infection). Cell type and time point are not known. Sequenced: PBMCs or a T cell subset sorted from them (not recorded which). The CDR3 sequence is CAWSLSTDTQYF. CDR3 DNA sequence: TGTGCCTGGAGTCTGAGCACAGATACGCAGTATTTT.